The subject of this entry is one TCR beta chain. Its antigen remains undetermined. No base quality information exists; no much larger clone differs at one position. The data were taken from a study of blood T cell repertoires in COVID-19 (dated by TCRdb to about 2020). With regard to the full study: Samples covering the acute and convalescent phases of COVID-19 were provided by collaborators in the United States, Italy and Spain. The prospective study material was composed of cDNA or gDNA derived from T cells, B-cell-depleted T cells, or PBMCs. The dataset comprised deeply sampled blood TCRbeta repertoires from subjects exposed to, actively infected with, or recovered from COVID-19. The repertoires were released in a freely available public database intended as a resource for research on the immune response to SARS-CoV-2. The samples were drawn from the first 160 participants of the ongoing ImmuneRACE study and from over a thousand subjects provided by 6 global collaborators. A de-identified subject ID, COVID-19 status, age in years and sex were almost always included in the sample metadata. Where available, HLA class I and class II types were obtained from metadata supplied by the sample provider rather than from assay-based typing.

Each collaborating institution followed its own protocols to collect whole blood in K2EDTA tubes. For TCRbeta analysis, collaborator samples were shipped as frozen whole blood, as isolated PBMCs, or as DNA extracted from either sample type. The immunoSEQ Assay, a bias-controlled multiplex PCR, was used to amplify TCRbeta CDR3 regions from genomic DNA. In the paper's pipeline: Nucleated cell counts per sample were estimated from amplification of reference gene primers within the assay. Sequence reads were collapsed and filtered to measure the absolute abundance of every unique TCRbeta CDR3 rearrangement. Productive Simpson clonality was computed per sample as the square root of Simpson's diversity index over productive rearrangements. This is the immuneACCESS table as TCRdb keeps it, with only in-frame sequences that have V and J called. A part of the clones is gone; compared with another copy, unresolved V genes explain less than half, and the rest is unexplained. V, J and clone size were drawn from that table, and D and trimming were deduced from the DNA. Here the sample has over 85,000 clones; 70% to 80% occur a single time. The ten top clones hold 6% to 8% of the sample.

General findings and caveats noted by the study authors: The quantity of clinical and demographic metadata differed by source and by participant and was supplied without curation.

V is shortened by 0 bases, J by 2 bases, and the region joining them spans 6 bases. Via the germline V gene, CDR1 is SGDLS and CDR2 YYNGEE. The cysteine opens and the phenylalanine closes a CDR3 of 15 amino acids. The only DNA kept is the CDR3, 45 bases in frame from the first base. Sequenced material: peripheral blood. The chain is assembled from TRBV9 and TRBJ2-6, with the identity of the D gene unclear. The sequence was collected from a woman aged 55-70 years with acute or convalescent COVID-19. The base sequence is TGTGCCAGCAGCGTAGAGACTGCTGGGGCCAACGTCCTGACTTTC. Its coded protein is CASSVETAGANVLTF.